This T cell receptor (beta chain) was found in a study of tumor and adjacent non-tumor tissue in lung cancer. As for the study in general: The patients, around 11 men and roughly 5 women, were about 31 to 80 with stage I to III disease.

The CDR3 contains 15 residues. CDR1 GTSNPN and CDR2 SVGIG come from the germline V gene (reference sequence). V trimming: 4 bases; J trimming: 6 bases; junction bases outside the gene matches: 10. RNA was extracted from bulk tissue without any cell sorting. The library came from three nested PCR rounds adapted from ARM-PCR protocols. TCRdb re-derived calls from the multiplex PCR reads in MiXCR, one entry per CDR3 protein. The data contain about 200,000 distinct CDR3 sequences, around 71% of them singletons. Sequencing was carried out using lung tumor tissue. J is TRBJ2-3 and V is TRBV30, with TRBD2 identical over 10 bases. This receptor was taken from a man in his sixties with non-small cell lung cancer. The CDR3 nucleotides are TGTGCCTGGATTAAGCGGGGGGGCCTGGTGGATACGCAGTATTTT. This encodes CAWIKRGGLVDTQYF.